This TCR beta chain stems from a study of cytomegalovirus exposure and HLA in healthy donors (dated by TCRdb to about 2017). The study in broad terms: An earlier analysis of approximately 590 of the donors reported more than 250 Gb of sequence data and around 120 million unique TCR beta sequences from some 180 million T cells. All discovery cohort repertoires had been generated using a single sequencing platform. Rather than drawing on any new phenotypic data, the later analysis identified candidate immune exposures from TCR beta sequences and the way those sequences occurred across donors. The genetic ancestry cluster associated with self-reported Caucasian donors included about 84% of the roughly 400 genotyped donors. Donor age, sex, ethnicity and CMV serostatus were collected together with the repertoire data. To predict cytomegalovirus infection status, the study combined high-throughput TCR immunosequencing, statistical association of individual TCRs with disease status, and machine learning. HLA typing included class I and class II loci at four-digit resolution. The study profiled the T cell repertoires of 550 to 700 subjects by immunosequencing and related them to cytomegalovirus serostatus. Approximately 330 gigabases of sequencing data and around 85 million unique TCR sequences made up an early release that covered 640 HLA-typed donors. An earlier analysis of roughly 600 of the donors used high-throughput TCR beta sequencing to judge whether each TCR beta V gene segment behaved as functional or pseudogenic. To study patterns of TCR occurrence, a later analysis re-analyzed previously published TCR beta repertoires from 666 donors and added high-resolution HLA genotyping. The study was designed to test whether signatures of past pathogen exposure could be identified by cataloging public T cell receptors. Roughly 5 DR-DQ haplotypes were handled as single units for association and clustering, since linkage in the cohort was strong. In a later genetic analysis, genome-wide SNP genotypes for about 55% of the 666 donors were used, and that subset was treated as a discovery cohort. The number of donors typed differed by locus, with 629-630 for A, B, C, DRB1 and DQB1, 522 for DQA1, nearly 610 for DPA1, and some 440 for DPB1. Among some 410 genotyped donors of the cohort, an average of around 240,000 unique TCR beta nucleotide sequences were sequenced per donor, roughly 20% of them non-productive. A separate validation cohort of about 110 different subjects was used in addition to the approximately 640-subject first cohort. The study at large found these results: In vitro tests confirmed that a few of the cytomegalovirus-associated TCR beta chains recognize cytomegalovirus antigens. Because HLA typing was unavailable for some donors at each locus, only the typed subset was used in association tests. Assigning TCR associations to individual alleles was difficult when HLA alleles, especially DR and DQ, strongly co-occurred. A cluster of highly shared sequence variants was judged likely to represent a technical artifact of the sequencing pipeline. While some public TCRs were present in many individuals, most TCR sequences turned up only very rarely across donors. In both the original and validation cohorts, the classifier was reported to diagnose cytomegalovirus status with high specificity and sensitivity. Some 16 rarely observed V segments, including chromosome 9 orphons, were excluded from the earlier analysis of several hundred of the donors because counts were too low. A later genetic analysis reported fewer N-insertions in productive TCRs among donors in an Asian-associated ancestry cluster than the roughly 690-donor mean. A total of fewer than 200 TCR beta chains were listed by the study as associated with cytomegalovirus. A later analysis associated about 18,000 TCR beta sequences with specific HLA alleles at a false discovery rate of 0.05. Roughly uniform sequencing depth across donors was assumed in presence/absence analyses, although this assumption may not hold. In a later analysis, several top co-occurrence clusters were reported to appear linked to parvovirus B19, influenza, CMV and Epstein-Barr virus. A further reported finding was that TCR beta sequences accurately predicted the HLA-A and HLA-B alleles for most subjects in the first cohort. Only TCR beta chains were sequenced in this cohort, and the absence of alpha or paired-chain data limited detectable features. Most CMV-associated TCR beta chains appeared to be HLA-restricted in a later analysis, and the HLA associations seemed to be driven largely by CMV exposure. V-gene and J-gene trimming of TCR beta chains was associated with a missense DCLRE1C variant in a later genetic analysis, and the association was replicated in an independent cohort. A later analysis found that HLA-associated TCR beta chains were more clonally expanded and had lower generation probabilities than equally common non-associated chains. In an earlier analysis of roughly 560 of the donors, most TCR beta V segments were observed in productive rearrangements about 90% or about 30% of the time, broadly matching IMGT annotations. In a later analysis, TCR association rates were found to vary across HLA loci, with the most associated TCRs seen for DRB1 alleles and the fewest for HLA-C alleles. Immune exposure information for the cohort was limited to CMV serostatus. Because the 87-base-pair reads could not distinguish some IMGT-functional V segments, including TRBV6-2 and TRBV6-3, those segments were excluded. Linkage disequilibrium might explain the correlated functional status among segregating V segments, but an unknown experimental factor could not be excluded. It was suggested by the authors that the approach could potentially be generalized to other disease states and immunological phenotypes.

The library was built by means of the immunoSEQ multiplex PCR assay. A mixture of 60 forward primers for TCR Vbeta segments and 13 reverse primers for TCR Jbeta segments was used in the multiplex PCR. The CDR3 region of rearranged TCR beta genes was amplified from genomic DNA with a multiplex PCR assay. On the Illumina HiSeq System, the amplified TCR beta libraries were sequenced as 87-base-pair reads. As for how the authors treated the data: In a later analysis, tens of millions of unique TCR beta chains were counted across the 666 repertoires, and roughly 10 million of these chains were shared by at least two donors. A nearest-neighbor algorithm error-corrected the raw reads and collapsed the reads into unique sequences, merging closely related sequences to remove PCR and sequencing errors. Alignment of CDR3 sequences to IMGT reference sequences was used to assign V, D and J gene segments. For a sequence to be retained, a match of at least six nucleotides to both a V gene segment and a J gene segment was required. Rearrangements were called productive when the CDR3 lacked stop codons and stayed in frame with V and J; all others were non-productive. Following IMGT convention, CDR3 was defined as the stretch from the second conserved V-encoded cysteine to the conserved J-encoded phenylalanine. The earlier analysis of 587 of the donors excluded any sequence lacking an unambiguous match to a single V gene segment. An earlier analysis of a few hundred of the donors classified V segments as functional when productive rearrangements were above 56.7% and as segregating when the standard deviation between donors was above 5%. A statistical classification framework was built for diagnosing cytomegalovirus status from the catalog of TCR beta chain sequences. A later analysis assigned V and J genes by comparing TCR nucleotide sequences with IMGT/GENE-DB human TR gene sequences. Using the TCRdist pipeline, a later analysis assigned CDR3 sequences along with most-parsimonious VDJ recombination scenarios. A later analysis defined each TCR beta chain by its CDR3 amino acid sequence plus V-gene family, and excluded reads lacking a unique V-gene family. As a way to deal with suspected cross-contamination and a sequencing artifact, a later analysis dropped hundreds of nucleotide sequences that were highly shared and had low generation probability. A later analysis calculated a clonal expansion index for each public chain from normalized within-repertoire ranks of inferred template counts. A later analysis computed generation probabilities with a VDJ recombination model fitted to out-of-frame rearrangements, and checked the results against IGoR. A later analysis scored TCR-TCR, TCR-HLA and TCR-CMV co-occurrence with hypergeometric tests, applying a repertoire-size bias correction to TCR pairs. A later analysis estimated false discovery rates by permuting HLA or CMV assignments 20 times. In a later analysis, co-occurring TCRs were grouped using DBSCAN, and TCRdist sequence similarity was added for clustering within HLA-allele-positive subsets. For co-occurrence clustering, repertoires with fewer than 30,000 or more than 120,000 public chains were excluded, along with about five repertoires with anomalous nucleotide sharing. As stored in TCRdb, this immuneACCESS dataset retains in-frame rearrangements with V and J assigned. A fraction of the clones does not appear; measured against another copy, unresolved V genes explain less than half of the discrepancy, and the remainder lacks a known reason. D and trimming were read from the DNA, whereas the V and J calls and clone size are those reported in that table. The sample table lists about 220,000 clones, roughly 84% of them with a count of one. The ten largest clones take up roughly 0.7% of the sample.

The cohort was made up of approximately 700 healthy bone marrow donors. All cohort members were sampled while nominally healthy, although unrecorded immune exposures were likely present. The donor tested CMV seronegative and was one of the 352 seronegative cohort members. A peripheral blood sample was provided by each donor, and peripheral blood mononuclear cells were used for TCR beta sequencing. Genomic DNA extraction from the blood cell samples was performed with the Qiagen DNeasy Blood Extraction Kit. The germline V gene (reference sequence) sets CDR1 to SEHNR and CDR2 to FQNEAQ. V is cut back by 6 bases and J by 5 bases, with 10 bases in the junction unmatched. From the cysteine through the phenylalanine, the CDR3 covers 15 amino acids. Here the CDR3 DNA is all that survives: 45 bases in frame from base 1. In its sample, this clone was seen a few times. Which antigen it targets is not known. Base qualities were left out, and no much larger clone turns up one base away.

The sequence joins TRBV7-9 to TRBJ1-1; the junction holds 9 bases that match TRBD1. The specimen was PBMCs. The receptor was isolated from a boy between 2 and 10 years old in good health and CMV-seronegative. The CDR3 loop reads CASRPTGGAWTEAFF. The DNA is TGTGCCAGCAGACCCACAGGGGGCGCGTGGACTGAAGCTTTCTTT. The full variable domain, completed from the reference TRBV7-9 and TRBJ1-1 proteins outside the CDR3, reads DTGVSQNPRHKITKRGQNVTFRCDPISEHNRLYWYRQTLGQGPEFLTYFQNEAQLEKSRLLSDRFSAERPKGSFSTLEIQRTEQGDSAMYLCASRPTGGAWTEAFFGQGTRLTVV.